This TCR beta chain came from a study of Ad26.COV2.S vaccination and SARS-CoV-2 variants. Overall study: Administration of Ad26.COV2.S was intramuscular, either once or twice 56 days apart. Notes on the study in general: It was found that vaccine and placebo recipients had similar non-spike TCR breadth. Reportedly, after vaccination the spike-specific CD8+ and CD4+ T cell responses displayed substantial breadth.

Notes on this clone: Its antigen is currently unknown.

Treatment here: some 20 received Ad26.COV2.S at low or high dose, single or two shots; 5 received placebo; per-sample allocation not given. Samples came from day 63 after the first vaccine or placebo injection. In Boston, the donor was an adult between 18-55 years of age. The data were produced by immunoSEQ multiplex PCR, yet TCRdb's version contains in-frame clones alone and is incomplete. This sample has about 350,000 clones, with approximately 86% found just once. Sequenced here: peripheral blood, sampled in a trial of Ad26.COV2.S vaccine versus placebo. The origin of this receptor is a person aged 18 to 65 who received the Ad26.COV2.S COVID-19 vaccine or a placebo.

CDR3 bases: TGTGCCAGCAGCCGACGAACAGGGGGGCCCCAGCATTTT. Amino acids: CASSRRTGGPQHF. V and J are TRBV3-1 (or the pseudogene TRBV3-2) and TRBJ1-5; 8 bases are shared with TRBD1. Germline loops: CDR1 LGHDT, CDR2 YNNKEL (reference sequence). V lost 4 bases and J lost 9; bases outside the gene matches: 5. CDR3 length equals 13 residues.